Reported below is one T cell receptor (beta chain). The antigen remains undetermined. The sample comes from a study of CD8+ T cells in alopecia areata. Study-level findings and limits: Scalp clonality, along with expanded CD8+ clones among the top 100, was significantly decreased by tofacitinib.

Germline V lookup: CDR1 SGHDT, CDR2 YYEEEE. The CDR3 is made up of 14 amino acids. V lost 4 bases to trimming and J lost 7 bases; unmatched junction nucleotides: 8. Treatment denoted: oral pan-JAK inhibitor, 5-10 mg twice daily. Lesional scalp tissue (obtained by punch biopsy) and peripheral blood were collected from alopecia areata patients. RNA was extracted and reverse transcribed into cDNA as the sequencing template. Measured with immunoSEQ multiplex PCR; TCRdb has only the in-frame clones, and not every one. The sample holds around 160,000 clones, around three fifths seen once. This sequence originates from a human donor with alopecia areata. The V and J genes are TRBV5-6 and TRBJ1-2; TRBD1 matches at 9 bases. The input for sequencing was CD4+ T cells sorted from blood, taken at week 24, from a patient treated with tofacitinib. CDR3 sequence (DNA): TGTGCCAGCAGCCGCCGGGACAGGGTCAGTGGCTACACCTTC. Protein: CASSRRDRVSGYTF.